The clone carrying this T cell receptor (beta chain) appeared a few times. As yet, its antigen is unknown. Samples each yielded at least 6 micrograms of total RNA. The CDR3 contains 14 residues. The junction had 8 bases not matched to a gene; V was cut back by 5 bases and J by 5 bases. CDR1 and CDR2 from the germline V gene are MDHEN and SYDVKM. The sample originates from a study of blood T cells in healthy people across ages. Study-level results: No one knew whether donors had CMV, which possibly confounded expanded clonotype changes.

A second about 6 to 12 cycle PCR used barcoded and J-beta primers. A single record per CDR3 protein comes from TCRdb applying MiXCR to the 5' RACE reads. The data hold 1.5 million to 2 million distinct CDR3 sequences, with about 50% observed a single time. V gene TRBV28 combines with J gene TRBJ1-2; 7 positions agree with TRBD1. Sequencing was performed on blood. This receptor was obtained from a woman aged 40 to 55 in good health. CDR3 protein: CASSEAGTDYGYTF. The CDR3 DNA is TGTGCCAGCAGTGAAGCCGGGACAGATTATGGCTACACCTTC.